This TCR beta chain was captured in a study of radiation and T cells in renal cell carcinoma. Indicated treatment: 15 Gy SBRT to primary tumor, nephrectomy 4 weeks later. Nephrectomy followed 15 Gy stereotactic body radiation by 4 weeks. As regards this clone: Its antigen is as yet unknown.

Germline CDR1 reads SGHDN; CDR2 reads FVKESK. The ends were cut back, 5 bases at V and 3 bases at J, with 8 bases in the middle. The CDR3 spans 13 residues. Profiling relied on immunoSEQ multiplex PCR, and the TCRdb table lists in-frame clones only, not all of them. The table includes about 20,000 clones, more than 45% detected once. Findings and limits, study-wide: Top 100 clonotypes averaged around 50% in irradiated versus about 40% in nephrectomy-only tumors.

The TCR was taken from a woman in her forties or fifties with renal cell carcinoma. Source: tumor tissue, taken from a patient whose treatment included radiotherapy and nephrectomy. V gene TRBV14 combines with J gene TRBJ2-1, with a possible D match to TRBD1 (6 bases). The CDR3 region has the DNA TGTGCCAGCAGCGTACAGGGCTACAATGAGCAGTTCTTC. Translation: CASSVQGYNEQFF.